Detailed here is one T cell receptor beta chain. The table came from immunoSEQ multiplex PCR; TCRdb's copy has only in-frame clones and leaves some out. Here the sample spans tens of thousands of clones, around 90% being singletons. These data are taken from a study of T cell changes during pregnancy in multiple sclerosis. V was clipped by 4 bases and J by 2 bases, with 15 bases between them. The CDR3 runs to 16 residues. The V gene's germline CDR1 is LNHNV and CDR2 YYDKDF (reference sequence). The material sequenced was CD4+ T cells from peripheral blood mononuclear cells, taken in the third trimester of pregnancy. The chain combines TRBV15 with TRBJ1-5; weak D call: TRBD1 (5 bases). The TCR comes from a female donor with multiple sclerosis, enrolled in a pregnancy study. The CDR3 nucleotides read TGTGCCACCAGCACGGGGGGGACCCGGGGCAATCAGCCCCAGCATTTT. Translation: CATSTGGTRGNQPQHF. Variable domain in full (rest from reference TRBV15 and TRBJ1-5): DAMVIQNPRYQVTQFGKPVTLSCSQTLNHNVMYWYQQKSSQAPKLLFHYYDKDFNNEADTPDNFQSRRPNTSFCFLDIRSPGLGDTAMYLCATSTGGTRGNQPQHFGDGTRLSIL.